The entry below describes one TCR beta chain. As yet, its antigen is unknown. This sample is part of a study of T cells after yellow fever vaccination. Study outcomes and limitations: Some clonotypes, a small share, were shared between CD4 and CD8 compartments. Faster peaking, at day 5 versus 15, marked a secondary response that was weaker.

V dropped 1 base and J dropped 5; count of bases not matched to a gene: 4. The length of the CDR3 is 14 residues. Germline values: CDR1 SSHAT, CDR2 FNYEAQ (reference sequence). A process of 5'RACE template switching, which added a universal primer site and UMIs, was used to make TCR cDNA. MiXCR, applied by TCRdb to the 5' RACE reads, yields one record per CDR3 protein. The data show approximately 600,000 distinct CDR3 sequences, around 12% seen once. The clonotype originates from a man aged 30 to 45 who received the YFV17D yellow fever vaccine. This chain links TRBV7-7 with TRBJ2-7; 8 bases align to TRBD2. The sample here was PBMCs, taken on the day of the yellow fever booster vaccination. CDR3 DNA: TGTGCCAGCAGCTTAGGGGTTAGCGGGAACGAGCAGTACTTC. Protein sequence: CASSLGVSGNEQYF. Using reference TRBV7-7 and TRBJ2-7 for the parts outside the CDR3, the full variable domain is GAGVSQSPRYKVTKRGQDVTLRCDPISSHATLYWYQQALGQGPEFLTYFNYEAQPDKSGLPSDRFSAERPEGSISTLTIQRTEQRDSAMYRCASSLGVSGNEQYFGPGTRLTVT.